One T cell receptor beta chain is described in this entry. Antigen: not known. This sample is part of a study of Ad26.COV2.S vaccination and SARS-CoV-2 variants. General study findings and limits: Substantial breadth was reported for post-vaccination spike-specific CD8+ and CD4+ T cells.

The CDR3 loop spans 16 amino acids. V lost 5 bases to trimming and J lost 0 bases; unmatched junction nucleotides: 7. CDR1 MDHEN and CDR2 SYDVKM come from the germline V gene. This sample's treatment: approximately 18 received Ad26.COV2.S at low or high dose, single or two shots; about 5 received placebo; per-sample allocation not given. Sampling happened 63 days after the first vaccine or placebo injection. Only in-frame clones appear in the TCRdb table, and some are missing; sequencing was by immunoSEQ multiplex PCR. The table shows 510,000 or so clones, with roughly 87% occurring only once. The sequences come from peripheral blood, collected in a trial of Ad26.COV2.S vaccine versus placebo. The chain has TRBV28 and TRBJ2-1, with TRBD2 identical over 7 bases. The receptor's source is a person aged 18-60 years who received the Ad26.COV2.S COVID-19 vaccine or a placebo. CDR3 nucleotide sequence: TGTGCCAGCAGTGTGACTAGCCATAGCTCCTACAATGAGCAGTTCTTC. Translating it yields CASSVTSHSSYNEQFF.